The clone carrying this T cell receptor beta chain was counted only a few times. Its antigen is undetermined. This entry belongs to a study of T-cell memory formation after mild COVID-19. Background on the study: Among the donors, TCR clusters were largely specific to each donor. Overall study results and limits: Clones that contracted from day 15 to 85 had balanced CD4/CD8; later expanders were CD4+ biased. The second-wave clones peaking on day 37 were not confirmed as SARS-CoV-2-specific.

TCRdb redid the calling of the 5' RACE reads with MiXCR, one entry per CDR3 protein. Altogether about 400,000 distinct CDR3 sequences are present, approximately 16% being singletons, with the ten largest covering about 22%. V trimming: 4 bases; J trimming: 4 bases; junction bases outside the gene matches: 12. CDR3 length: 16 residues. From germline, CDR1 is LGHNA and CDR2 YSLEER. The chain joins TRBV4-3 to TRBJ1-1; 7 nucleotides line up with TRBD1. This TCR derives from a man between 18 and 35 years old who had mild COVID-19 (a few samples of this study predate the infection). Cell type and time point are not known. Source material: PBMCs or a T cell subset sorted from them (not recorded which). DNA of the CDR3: TGCGCCAGCAGCCCCGGGACAGCCAATTCAGGCACTGAAGCTTTCTTT. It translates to CASSPGTANSGTEAFF.